This T cell receptor (beta chain) was profiled in a study of cytotoxic CD8 clonotypes in ibrutinib-treated CLL. The source of approximately 2 micrograms of genomic DNA for TCR beta libraries was cryopreserved PBMCs. Remarks on this clone: Its target is not known.

Method: immunoSEQ multiplex PCR; TCRdb's copy keeps in-frame clones and lacks some. The sample lists about 180,000 clones; around 80% were seen once. V lost 0 bases and J 0 bases, leaving 10 bases between the germline ends. CDR3 length: 15 residues. The germline V gene encodes CDR1 SGHRS and CDR2 YFSETQ. Study-level points and caveats: Stable or contracted on treatment, public clonotypes were also uncommon.

The V gene is TRBV5-1, the J gene TRBJ2-7; perhaps TRBD2 as D (5 bases). The TCR comes from a human donor with chronic lymphocytic leukemia. The sample consisted of PBMCs, taken after 24 months of ibrutinib treatment. CDR3 bases: TGCGCCAGCAGCTTGGGGGAGAACTTCTCCTACGAGCAGTACTTC. Translation: CASSLGENFSYEQYF.